Each of the 32 T cell receptor beta chains below was sequenced from the same sample in a study of OX40 agonist ivuxolimab in advanced cancers. This table comes from immunoSEQ multiplex PCR, and its TCRdb copy is limited to in-frame clones, with some not included. Among over 30,000 clones listed, roughly 78% were seen once. The source was CD4+ or CD8+ T cells sorted from blood, collected in a trial of the OX40 agonist ivuxolimab. These receptors were taken from an adult with an advanced solid tumor such as melanoma, head and neck, liver or kidney cancer.

The gene calls are TRBV15 and TRBJ2-5; D not certain. This CDR3 is 12 amino acids long. The germline CDR1 and CDR2 sequences are LNHNV and YYDKDF (reference sequence). V lost 1 base and J 5 bases, leaving 5 bases between the germline ends. This CDR3 reads CATSRVWETQYF. The CDR3 DNA reads TGTGCCACCAGCAGAGTTTGGGAGACCCAGTACTTC.

J is TRBJ1-5 and V is TRBV30, with D maybe TRBD1 (5 bases). V lost 0 bases to trimming and J lost 2 bases, with 14 bases between them. Germline CDR1 is GTSNPN and CDR2 is SVGIG (reference sequence). The CDR3 covers 16 residues. CDR3 DNA sequence: TGTGCCTGGAGTGTAGGGACGGTTCTTGGCAATCAGCCCCAGCATTTT. As protein: CAWSVGTVLGNQPQHF.

V usage is TRBV28 and J usage is TRBJ1-6, with D tentatively TRBD1 (6 bases). This CDR3 spans 14 amino acids. Germline lookup yields CDR1 MDHEN and CDR2 SYDVKM. V was cut by 5 bases and J by 9 bases, with 14 bases left in between. As DNA, the CDR3 is TGTGCCAGCAGTCGGACGACAGGTAGTTCACCCCTCCACTTT. Translated: CASSRTTGSSPLHF.

V gene TRBV7-9 combines with J gene TRBJ1-4; possibly TRBD1 for D (5 bases). This CDR3 region has 15 residues. Trimming took 1 base from V and 2 from J, leaving 8 bases between them. Germline lookup yields CDR1 SEHNR and CDR2 FQNEAQ (reference sequence). CDR3 protein: CASSLESGTNEKLFF. The CDR3 DNA follows: TGTGCCAGCAGCTTAGAGTCAGGGACTAATGAAAAACTGTTTTTT.

The J gene is TRBJ2-5, the V gene TRBV18; D is tentatively TRBD1 or TRBD2 (6 bases each). The germline V gene has CDR1 KGHSH and CDR2 LQKENI. This CDR3 has 16 amino acids. Deletions cut 3 bases from V and 4 bases from J, with 18 bases between. Here the CDR3 DNA reads TGTGCCAGCTCACCGCCTCTTCTGGGGGGCGGAGAGACCCAGTACTTC. It translates to CASSPPLLGGGETQYF.

To note about this clone: The sample contains more than one DNA sequence encoding this CDR3. J is TRBJ2-1 and V is TRBV2, with D uncertain. The V and J ends lost 6 bases and 4 bases respectively, with 10 bases between them. This CDR3 spans 13 amino acids. Germline CDR1 reads SNHLY; CDR2 reads FYNNEI. The CDR3 region has the DNA TGTGCCAGCAGCGCAGAATCTTACAATGAGCAGTTCTTC. Amino acid sequence: CASSAESYNEQFF.

The chain carries TRBV27 and TRBJ2-5, with D perhaps assigned TRBD1 or TRBD2 (6 bases each). Germline V lookup: CDR1 MNHEY, CDR2 SMNVEV (reference sequence). The CDR3 has 14 amino acids. V was cut by 3 bases and J by 5 bases, with 13 bases left in between. The CDR3 sequence is CASSFVGGGETQYF. CDR3 sequence (DNA): TGTGCCAGCAGTTTTGTCGGAGGGGGGGAGACCCAGTACTTC.

The rearrangement joins TRBV19 to TRBJ1-1; 7 bases are shared with TRBD1. V lost 7 bases and J lost 1; bases outside the gene matches: 6. Germline CDR1 reads LNHDA; CDR2 reads SQIVND (reference sequence). This CDR3 region has 14 residues. CDR3 DNA sequence: TGTGCCAGTATTCCGGGACAGCCGAACACTGAAGCTTTCTTT. This translates into CASIPGQPNTEAFF.

V is TRBV20-1 and J is TRBJ2-1; D is uncertain. Germline V gene lookup returns CDR1 DFQATT and CDR2 SNEGSKA (reference sequence). This CDR3 is 10 amino acids long. V dropped 3 bases and J dropped 9 bases, with 6 bases sitting between them. The CDR3 sequence is CSASLSEQFF. In DNA form, the CDR3 reads TGCAGTGCTAGTCTTAGTGAGCAGTTCTTC.

The chain is built from TRBV19 and TRBJ1-1, with D unclear. V shed 5 bases and J shed 1 base, with 8 bases lying between them. In germline, CDR1 is LNHDA, CDR2 SQIVND (reference sequence). This CDR3 region has 13 residues. This chain's CDR3 is CASSADTNTEAFF. The CDR3 DNA sequence: TGTGCCAGTAGTGCCGACACGAACACTGAAGCTTTCTTT.

The V gene is TRBV10-1, the J gene TRBJ2-2; TRBD2 matches at 15 bases. Germline trimming cut 6 bases from V and 8 bases from J; bases unmatched to any gene: 7. The CDR3 is made up of 16 amino acids. Germline V gene lookup returns CDR1 WNHNN and CDR2 SYGVQD (reference sequence). The CDR3 loop is CASSPGLAGGPGELFF. Here the CDR3 DNA reads TGCGCCAGCAGCCCAGGACTAGCGGGAGGGCCTGGGGAGCTGTTTTTT.

The chain couples TRBV10-3 to TRBJ2-3, with 8 positions matching TRBD2. This CDR3 has 14 residues. Germline CDR1 reads ENHRY; CDR2 reads SYGVKD. Trimming removed 7 bases from V and 5 bases from J; junction bases left unmatched: 8. In nucleotides, the CDR3 is TGTGCCATCACCCCGGGACTAGGGGTAGATACGCAGTATTTT. Translating it yields CAITPGLGVDTQYF.

The rearrangement joins TRBV5-4 to TRBJ1-3; tentatively, D is TRBD1 (5 bases). The germline V gene encodes CDR1 SGHNT and CDR2 YYREEE (reference sequence). The CDR3 runs to 15 residues. V was shortened by 1 base and J by 0 bases, with 8 bases between the two germline ends. The CDR3 loop is CASSLPGRSGNTIYF. CDR3 sequence (DNA): TGTGCCAGCAGCTTGCCAGGGCGCTCTGGAAACACCATATATTTT. Full variable domain (rest looked up from reference TRBV5-4 and TRBJ1-3): ETGVTQSPTHLIKTRGQQVTLRCSSQSGHNTVSWYQQALGQGPQFIFQYYREEENGRGNFPPRFSGLQFPNYSSELNVNALELDDSALYLCASSLPGRSGNTIYFGEGSWLTVV.

This clone has a handful of counts. Written as DNA, the CDR3 is TGCGCCAGCAGCCAAGTCTTAGCGGGACGGGGCCACGAGCAGTACTTC. Translating it yields CASSQVLAGRGHEQYF. This chain links TRBV4-1 with TRBJ2-7; 8 bases are shared with TRBD2. V gave up 1 base and J gave up 5 bases; unmatched junction bases: 10. This CDR3 spans 16 amino acids. The germline CDR1 and CDR2 sequences are MGHRA and YSYEKL.

The genes are TRBV11-3 and TRBJ2-1; the D is unclear. The germline V gene encodes CDR1 SGHNT and CDR2 YENEEA. This CDR3 is 15 amino acids long. Trimming removed 2 bases at V and 6 bases at J, with 14 bases between. This chain's CDR3 is CASSLFPAVPNEQFF. The DNA of the CDR3 is TGTGCCAGCAGCTTATTTCCCGCCGTACCCAATGAGCAGTTCTTC.

The genes are TRBV5-4 and TRBJ2-1, with a weak D call TRBD1 (5 bases). The CDR3 extends over 13 amino acids. In germline, CDR1 is SGHNT, CDR2 YYREEE (reference sequence). Trimming pared 5 bases from V and 8 bases from J, leaving 14 bases between. CDR3 loop: CASRSRAVDEQFF. CDR3 DNA sequence: TGTGCCAGCAGGAGCAGGGCGGTAGATGAGCAGTTCTTC.

The rearrangement links TRBV7-3 to TRBJ1-5; weak D call: TRBD1 (6 bases). Germline-derived CDR1 and CDR2 are SGHTA and FQGTGA. This CDR3 region has 18 residues. V shed 5 bases and J shed 4 bases, with 24 bases lying between them. CDR3 amino acids: CASSPSEDRDTPNQPQHF. Here the CDR3 DNA reads TGTGCCAGCAGCCCCTCCGAAGACCGGGACACGCCAAATCAGCCCCAGCATTTT.

The chain uses TRBV20-1 and TRBJ2-5, with D unresolved. The CDR3 is 10 amino acids. V was trimmed by 3 bases and J by 5 bases, leaving 4 bases between them. From germline, CDR1 is DFQATT and CDR2 SNEGSKA (reference sequence). The CDR3 nucleotides read TGCAGTGCTAGTGGGGAGACCCAGTACTTC. Its protein is CSASGETQYF.

This sequence joins TRBV6-1 and TRBJ2-7, with a possible D match to TRBD1 (7 bases). This CDR3 is built from 13 residues. Trimming removed 6 bases from V and 3 bases from J, with 12 bases in between. Germline V gene lookup returns CDR1 MNHNS and CDR2 SASEGT. The CDR3 region has the DNA TGTGCCAGCAGGCGGGACAGAGACTACGAGCAGTACTTC. Protein product: CASRRDRDYEQYF.

This clone was observed once. DNA of the CDR3: TGTGCCAGCAGCTTATTTGGGGTAACAGAAGCTTTCTTT. The encoded protein is CASSLFGVTEAFF. This chain joins TRBV11-3 and TRBJ1-1, with no clear D. The CDR3 length is 13 residues. Deletions cut 2 bases from V and 8 bases from J, with 12 bases between. Germline values: CDR1 SGHNT, CDR2 YENEEA. The whole variable domain, remainder taken from reference TRBV11-3 and TRBJ1-1, is EAGVVQSPRYKIIEKKQPVAFWCNPISGHNTLYWYLQNLGQGPELLIRYENEEAVDDSQLPKDRFSAERLKGVDSTLKIQPAELGDSAVYLCASSLFGVTEAFFGQGTRLTVV.

The rearrangement uses TRBV19 and TRBJ1-6, with 8 bases fitting TRBD1. Germline lookup yields CDR1 LNHDA and CDR2 SQIVND (reference sequence). The CDR3 has 14 residues. Trimming cost V 3 bases and J 8 bases; bases outside gene matches: 3. CDR3 coding DNA: TGTGCCAGTAGTATGGGGACAGGCTATTCACCCCTCCACTTT. Its protein is CASSMGTGYSPLHF.

The rearrangement links TRBV6-4 to TRBJ2-2; no reliable D call. CDR3 length: 14 amino acids. Trimming took off 6 bases at V and 4 bases at J, with 12 bases between the two ends. Looked up from germline, CDR1 is MRHNA and CDR2 is SNTAGT. DNA of the CDR3: TGTGCCAGCAGCGAGGTGCGCGGCACCGGGGAGCTGTTTTTT. Amino acid sequence: CASSEVRGTGELFF.

The V call is TRBV27, the J call TRBJ2-7; tentatively, D is TRBD2 (6 bases). V was pared by 5 bases and J by 2 bases, with 13 bases between. The CDR3 runs 14 residues. CDR1 and CDR2 (germline): MNHEY, SMNVEV (reference sequence). DNA of the CDR3: TGTGCCAGCAGTACATCATGGGGGGCCTACGAGCAGTACTTC. Its translation is CASSTSWGAYEQYF.

This clone has only one observation. CDR3: CASSPIRDRASYGYTF. The CDR3 region has the DNA TGTGCCAGCAGCCCCATACGGGACAGGGCCTCCTATGGCTACACCTTC. The rearrangement uses TRBV11-2 and TRBJ1-2, with 9 bases that match TRBD1. Germline V gene data show CDR1 as SGHAT and CDR2 as FQNNGV. Unmatched junction bases numbered 11, after V lost 5 bases and J lost 4 bases. The CDR3 totals 16 residues.

This chain links TRBV7-6 with TRBJ1-5; TRBD1 matches at 11 bases. CDR1 is SGHVS, CDR2 FNYEAQ, per germline. With V trimmed by 5 bases and J by 4 bases, 1 base remained unmatched. CDR3 length: 14 amino acids. The CDR3 spells CASSGTGGNQPQHF. CDR3 bases: TGTGCCAGCAGCGGGACAGGGGGTAATCAGCCCCAGCATTTT. The full variable domain, rest sourced from reference TRBV7-6 and TRBJ1-5, is GAGVSQSPRYKVTKRGQDVALRCDPISGHVSLYWYRQALGQGPEFLTYFNYEAQQDKSGLPNDRFSAERPEGSISTLTIQRTEQRDSAMYRCASSGTGGNQPQHFGDGTRLSIL.

This clone was picked up a small number of times. The chain uses TRBV11-2 and TRBJ1-1, with no clear D. CDR3 size: 14 residues. V lost 4 bases, J lost 1 base, and 10 bases lay in between. CDR1 and CDR2 from the germline V gene are SGHAT and FQNNGV. The chain's CDR3 is CASSSPGRNTEAFF. In nucleotides, the CDR3 is TGTGCCAGCAGCTCCCCGGGCAGGAACACTGAAGCTTTCTTT.

J is TRBJ1-3 and V is TRBV2; possible D gene TRBD1, 5 bases. The CDR3 length is 17 residues. The germline V gene encodes CDR1 SNHLY and CDR2 FYNNEI. V gave up 8 bases and J gave up 1 base, with 21 bases separating them. This CDR3 is CASRDSHSWASGNTIYF. The CDR3 DNA is TGTGCCAGCCGGGACTCGCATTCTTGGGCATCTGGAAACACCATATATTTT.

This chain joins TRBV27 and TRBJ2-1; D is ambiguous. Trimming removed 5 bases from V and 0 bases from J, with 11 bases in between. Germline CDR1 and CDR2: MNHEY and SMNVEV (reference sequence). There are 15 residues in the CDR3. The CDR3, as DNA: TGTGCCAGCAGTCCAGCGACATCCTCCTACAATGAGCAGTTCTTC. It codes for CASSPATSSYNEQFF.

The genes are TRBV20-1 and TRBJ2-7; unclear D gene. CDR3 length: 11 amino acids. The V gene's germline CDR1 is DFQATT and CDR2 SNEGSKA (reference sequence). V lost 6 bases to trimming and J lost 3 bases, with 9 bases between them. The CDR3 loop is CSARKSYEQYF. The CDR3 region has the DNA TGCAGTGCCAGGAAGAGCTACGAGCAGTACTTC.

This rearrangement joins TRBV5-6 to TRBJ2-5; a possible D gene is TRBD1 (5 bases). The V and J ends lost 4 bases and 0 bases respectively, with 10 bases between them. Germline V lookup: CDR1 SGHDT, CDR2 YYEEEE. The CDR3 covers 14 residues. CDR3 DNA sequence: TGTGCCAGCAGCAGGGGTCGGTACCAAGAGACCCAGTACTTC. Protein sequence: CASSRGRYQETQYF.

V gene TRBV5-8 combines with J gene TRBJ2-1; D is perhaps TRBD1 or TRBD2 (5 bases each). This CDR3 is built from 14 residues. Trimming cost V 4 bases and J 4 bases, with 12 bases left between them. Germline V gives CDR1 SGHTS, CDR2 YDEGEE. The CDR3 sequence: CASSLGDAYNEQFF. The CDR3 nucleotides are TGTGCCAGCAGCCTGGGGGACGCTTACAATGAGCAGTTCTTC. Using reference TRBV5-8 and TRBJ2-1 for the parts outside the CDR3, the full variable domain is EAGVTQSPTHLIKTRGQQATLRCSPISGHTSVYWYQQALGLGLQFLLWYDEGEERNRGNFPPRFSGRQFPNYSSELNVNALELEDSALYLCASSLGDAYNEQFFGPGTRLTVL.

This clone was counted between two and nine times. The chain couples TRBV6-1 to TRBJ2-7, with no clear D. V was shortened by 5 bases and J by 4 bases, with 15 bases between the two germline ends. The CDR3 has 14 residues. The V gene's germline CDR1 is MNHNS and CDR2 SASEGT. Here the CDR3 DNA reads TGTGCCAGCAGTTCGGGTAGCCTGTCATACGAGCAGTACTTC. Translated, it gives CASSSGSLSYEQYF.